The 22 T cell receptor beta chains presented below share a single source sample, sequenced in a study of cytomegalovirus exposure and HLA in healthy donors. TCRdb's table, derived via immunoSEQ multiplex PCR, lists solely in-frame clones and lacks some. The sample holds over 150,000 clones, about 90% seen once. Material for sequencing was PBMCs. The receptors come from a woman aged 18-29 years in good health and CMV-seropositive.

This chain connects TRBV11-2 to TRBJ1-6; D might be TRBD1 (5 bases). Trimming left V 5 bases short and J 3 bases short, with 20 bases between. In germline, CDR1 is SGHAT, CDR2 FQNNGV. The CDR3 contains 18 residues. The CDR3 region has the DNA TGTGCCAGCAGCCATCTCGGGGGGGGAAGTTTCTATAATTCACCCCTCCACTTT. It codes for CASSHLGGGSFYNSPLHF.

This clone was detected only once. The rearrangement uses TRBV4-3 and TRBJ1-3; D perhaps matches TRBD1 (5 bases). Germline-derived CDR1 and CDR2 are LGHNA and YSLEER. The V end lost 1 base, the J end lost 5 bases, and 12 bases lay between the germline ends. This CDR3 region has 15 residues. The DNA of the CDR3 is TGCGCCAGCAGCCAAGGCCGACAGCCCCGAAACACCATATATTTT. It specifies CASSQGRQPRNTIYF.

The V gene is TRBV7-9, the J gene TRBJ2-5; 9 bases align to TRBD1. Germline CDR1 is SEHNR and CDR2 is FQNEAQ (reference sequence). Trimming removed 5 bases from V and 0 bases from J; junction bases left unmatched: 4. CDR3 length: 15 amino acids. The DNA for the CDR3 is TGTGCCAGCAGCCCGACAGGGGGTTACCAAGAGACCCAGTACTTC. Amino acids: CASSPTGGYQETQYF.

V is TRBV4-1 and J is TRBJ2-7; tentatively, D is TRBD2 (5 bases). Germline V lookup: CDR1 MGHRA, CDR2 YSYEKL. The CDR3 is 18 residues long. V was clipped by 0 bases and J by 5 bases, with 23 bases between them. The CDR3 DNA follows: TGCGCCAGCAGCCAAGATATTGAATCCCTAAACCGGCGGGACGAGCAGTACTTC. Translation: CASSQDIESLNRRDEQYF.

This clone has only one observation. The CDR3 bases are TGTGCCAGCAGCCGGACAGGGGATGGCTACACCTTC. It codes for CASSRTGDGYTF. The chain carries TRBV11-2 and TRBJ1-2, with 9 bases lining up with TRBD1. The length of the CDR3 is 12 residues. Losses at the gene ends were 5 bases for V and 6 bases for J; bases not matched to a gene: 1. Germline CDR1 and CDR2: SGHAT and FQNNGV.

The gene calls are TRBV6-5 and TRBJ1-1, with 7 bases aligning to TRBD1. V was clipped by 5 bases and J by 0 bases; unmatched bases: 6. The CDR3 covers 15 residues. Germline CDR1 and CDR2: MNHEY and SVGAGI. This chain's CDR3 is CASSASGTVNTEAFF. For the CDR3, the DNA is TGTGCCAGCAGTGCCTCCGGGACAGTGAACACTGAAGCTTTCTTT.

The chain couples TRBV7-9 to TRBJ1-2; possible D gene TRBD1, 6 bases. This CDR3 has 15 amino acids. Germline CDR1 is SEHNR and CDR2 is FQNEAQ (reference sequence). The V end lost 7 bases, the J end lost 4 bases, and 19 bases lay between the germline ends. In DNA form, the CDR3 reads TGTGCCAGCACCGAAGGGTCGAGGGGGTTCTATGGCTACACCTTC. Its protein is CASTEGSRGFYGYTF.

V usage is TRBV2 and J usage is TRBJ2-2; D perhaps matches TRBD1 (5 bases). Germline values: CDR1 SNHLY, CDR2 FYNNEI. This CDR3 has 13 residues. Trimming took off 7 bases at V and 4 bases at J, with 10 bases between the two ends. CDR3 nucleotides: TGTGCCAGCATCGGACAAATCACCGGGGAGCTGTTTTTT. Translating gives CASIGQITGELFF. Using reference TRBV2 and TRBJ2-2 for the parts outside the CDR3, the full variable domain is EPEVTQTPSHQVTQMGQEVILRCVPISNHLYFYWYRQILGQKVEFLVSFYNNEISEKSEIFDDQFSVERPDGSNFTLKIRSTKLEDSAMYFCASIGQITGELFFGEGSRLTVL.

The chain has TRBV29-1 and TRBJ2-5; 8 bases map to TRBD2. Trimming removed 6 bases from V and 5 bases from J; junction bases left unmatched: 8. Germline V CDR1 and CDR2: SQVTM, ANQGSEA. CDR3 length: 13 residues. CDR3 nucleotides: TGCAGCGTGCTTGTGACTAGCGCCGAGACCCAGTACTTC. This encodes CSVLVTSAETQYF. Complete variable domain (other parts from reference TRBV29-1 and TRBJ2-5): SAVISQKPSRDICQRGTSLTIQCQVDSQVTMMFWYRQQPGQSLTLIATANQGSEATYESGFVIDKFPISRPNLTFSTLTVSNMSPEDSSIYLCSVLVTSAETQYFGPGTRLLVL.

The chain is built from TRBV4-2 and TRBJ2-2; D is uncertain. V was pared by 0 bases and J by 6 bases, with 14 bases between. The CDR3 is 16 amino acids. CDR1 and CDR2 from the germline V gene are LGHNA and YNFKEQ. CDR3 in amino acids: CASSQEIIALSGELFF. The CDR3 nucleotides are TGTGCCAGCAGCCAAGAGATAATAGCCTTGTCCGGGGAGCTGTTTTTT.

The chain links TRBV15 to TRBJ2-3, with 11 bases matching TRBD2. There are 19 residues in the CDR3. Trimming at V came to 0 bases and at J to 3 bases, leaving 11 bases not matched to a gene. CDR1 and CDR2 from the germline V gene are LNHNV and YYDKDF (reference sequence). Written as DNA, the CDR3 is TGTGCCACCAGCAGAGAAGATGTTCTAGCGGGAGGCGGTACAGATACGCAGTATTTT. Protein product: CATSREDVLAGGGTDTQYF.

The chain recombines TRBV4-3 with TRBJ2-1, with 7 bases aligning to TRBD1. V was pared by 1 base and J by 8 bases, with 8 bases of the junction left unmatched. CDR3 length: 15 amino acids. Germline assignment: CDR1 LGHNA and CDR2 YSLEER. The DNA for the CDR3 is TGCGCCAGCAGCCAAGGACAGGGTGTCAGGGATGAGCAGTTCTTC. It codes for CASSQGQGVRDEQFF.

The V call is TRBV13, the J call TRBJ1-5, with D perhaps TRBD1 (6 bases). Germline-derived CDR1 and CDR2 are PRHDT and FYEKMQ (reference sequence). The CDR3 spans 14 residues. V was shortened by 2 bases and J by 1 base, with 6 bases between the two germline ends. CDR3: CASSLRGSNQPQHF. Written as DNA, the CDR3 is TGTGCCAGCAGCTTAAGGGGGAGCAATCAGCCCCAGCATTTT.

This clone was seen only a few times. Written as DNA, the CDR3 is TGTGCCAGCAGTATAAACAGGGGCCAAGAGACCCAGTACTTC. Protein: CASSINRGQETQYF. The chain combines TRBV27 with TRBJ2-5; 7 bases align to TRBD1. From germline, CDR1 is MNHEY and CDR2 SMNVEV (reference sequence). The junction had 4 bases not matched to a gene; V was cut back by 5 bases and J by 1 base. The CDR3 consists of 14 residues.

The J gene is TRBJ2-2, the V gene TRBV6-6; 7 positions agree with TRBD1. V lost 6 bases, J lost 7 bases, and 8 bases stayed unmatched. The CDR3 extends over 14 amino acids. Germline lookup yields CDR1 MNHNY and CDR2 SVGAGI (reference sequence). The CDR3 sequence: CASRPTGKGGELFF. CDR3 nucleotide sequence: TGTGCCAGCAGACCGACAGGGAAAGGCGGGGAGCTGTTTTTT.

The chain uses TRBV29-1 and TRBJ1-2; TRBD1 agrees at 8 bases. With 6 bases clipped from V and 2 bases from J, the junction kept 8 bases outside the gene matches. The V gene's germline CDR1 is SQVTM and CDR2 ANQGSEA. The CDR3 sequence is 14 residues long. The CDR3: CSVTTGGRNYGYTF. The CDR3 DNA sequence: TGCAGCGTAACTACAGGGGGTAGAAACTATGGCTACACCTTC.

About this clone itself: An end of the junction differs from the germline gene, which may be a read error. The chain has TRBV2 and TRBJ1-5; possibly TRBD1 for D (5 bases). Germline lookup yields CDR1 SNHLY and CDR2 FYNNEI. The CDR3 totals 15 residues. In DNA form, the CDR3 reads TGTGCCAGCAGTGACGGGGGATTTAGCAATCAGCCCCGGCATTTT. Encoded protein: CASSDGGFSNQPRHF.

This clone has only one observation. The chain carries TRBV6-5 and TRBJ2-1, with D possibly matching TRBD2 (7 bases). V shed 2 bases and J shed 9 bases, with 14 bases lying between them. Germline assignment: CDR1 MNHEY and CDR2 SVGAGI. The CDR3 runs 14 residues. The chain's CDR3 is CASSYGEGVGEQFF. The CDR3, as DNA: TGTGCCAGCAGTTACGGGGAGGGGGTAGGTGAGCAGTTCTTC.

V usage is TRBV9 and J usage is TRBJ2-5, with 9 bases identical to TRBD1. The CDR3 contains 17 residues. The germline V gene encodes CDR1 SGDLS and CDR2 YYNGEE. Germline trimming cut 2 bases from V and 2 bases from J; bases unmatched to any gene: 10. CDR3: CASSVDVQGALQETQYF. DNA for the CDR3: TGTGCCAGCAGCGTCGATGTACAGGGGGCGCTACAAGAGACCCAGTACTTC.

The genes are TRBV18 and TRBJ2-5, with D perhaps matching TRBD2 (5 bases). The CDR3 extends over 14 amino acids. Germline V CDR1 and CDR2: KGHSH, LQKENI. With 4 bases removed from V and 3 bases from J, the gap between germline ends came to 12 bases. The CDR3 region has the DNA TGTGCCAGCTCACTCACGCGGGTAAAAGAGACCCAGTACTTC. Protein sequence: CASSLTRVKETQYF.

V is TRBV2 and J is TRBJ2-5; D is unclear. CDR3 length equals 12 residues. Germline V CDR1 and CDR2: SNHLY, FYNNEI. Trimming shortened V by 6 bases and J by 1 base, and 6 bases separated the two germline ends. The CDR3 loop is CASSPLQETQYF. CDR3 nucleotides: TGTGCCAGCAGCCCACTCCAAGAGACCCAGTACTTC.

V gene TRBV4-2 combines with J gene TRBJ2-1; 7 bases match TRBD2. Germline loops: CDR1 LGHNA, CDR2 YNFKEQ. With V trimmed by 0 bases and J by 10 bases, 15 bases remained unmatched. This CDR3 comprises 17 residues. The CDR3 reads CASSQDPVWGGSWEQFF. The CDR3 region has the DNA TGTGCCAGCAGCCAAGATCCGGTTTGGGGGGGTTCTTGGGAGCAGTTCTTC.